This TCR beta chain was retrieved from a study of blood T cell repertoires in COVID-19. The wider study: From T cells, B-cell-depleted T cells, or PBMCs came the material, which was cDNA or gDNA.

Losses at the gene ends were 4 bases for V and 3 bases for J; bases not matched to a gene: 7. The CDR3 has 14 amino acids. Looked up from germline, CDR1 is SGHRS and CDR2 is YFSETQ. Sequenced by immunoSEQ multiplex PCR; TCRdb stores in-frame clones only, minus some. The sample has around 60,000 clones, about 83% seen once. The chain couples TRBV5-1 to TRBJ2-7, with 7 nucleotides matching TRBD1. Sequenced sample: peripheral blood. The TCR was taken from a woman older than 75 with acute or convalescent COVID-19. CDR3 residues: CASSVGTVNYEQYF. In DNA, the CDR3 is TGCGCCAGCAGCGTGGGGACAGTGAACTACGAGCAGTACTTC.